This TCR beta chain was documented in a study of shared clonotypes between healthy human individuals. Study results and limitations: Apart from blood, nothing was sampled; tissue repertoires likely differ.

The data were produced by immunoSEQ multiplex PCR, yet TCRdb's version contains in-frame clones alone and is incomplete. The repertoire has some 2.3 million clones, approximately 93% of them found once; the top ten carry about 0.39%. Remarks on this clone: Its antigen is undetermined.

J lost 7 bases, V lost 5 bases, and 12 bases had no gene match. The germline gives CDR1 MDHEN, CDR2 SYDVKM. The CDR3 covers 16 residues. This clonotype was sampled from a young man in good health. Some clones in this sample may be carry-over from other donors' samples. Material for sequencing was naive CD4+ T cells from PBMCs. Subset defined: CD45RA+ positively selected. The rearrangement joins TRBV28 to TRBJ1-5; 9 positions agree with TRBD1. CDR3: CASSRPGTGKWQPQHF. DNA of the CDR3: TGTGCCAGCAGTAGACCGGGGACAGGGAAGTGGCAGCCCCAGCATTTT.